This T cell receptor (beta chain) was sequenced in a study of T-cell memory formation after mild COVID-19. Looking at the study overall: TCR clusters were largely donor specific.

Whole-study findings and limits: Mostly located in CM and EM were contracting CD4+ clones, with contracting CD8+ clones located in EMRA. Memory from before infection featured some responding clones, which suggests cross-reactive memory joined.

This clonotype was recorded many times. Its antigen is undetermined. Germline V gives CDR1 DFQATT, CDR2 SNEGSKA (reference sequence). V was cut by 5 bases and J by 6 bases, with 7 bases left in between. There are 11 residues in the CDR3. 5'RACE primed from the constant segment yielded TCR alpha and TCR beta cDNA libraries bearing sample barcodes and UMIs. MiXCR, run by TCRdb on the 5' RACE reads, gives a single entry per CDR3 protein. The profile shows a few hundred thousand distinct CDR3 sequences, roughly 15% of them singletons. The rearrangement uses TRBV20-1 and TRBJ2-2; D unclear. Input material: PBMCs or a T cell subset sorted from them (not recorded which). The sequence derives from a man aged 18 to 35 who had mild COVID-19 (a few samples of this study predate the infection). Cell type and time point are not known. In DNA, the CDR3 is TGCAGTGCTCTGGAGTCCGGGGAGCTGTTTTTT. It translates to CSALESGELFF.